A selection of T cell receptor beta chains follows, all from one sample in a study of OX40 agonist ivuxolimab in advanced cancers. Profiling relied on immunoSEQ multiplex PCR, and the TCRdb table lists in-frame clones only, not all of them. This table has about 14,000 clones, around 80% appearing once. Sequenced here: CD4+ or CD8+ T cells sorted from blood, sampled in a trial of the OX40 agonist ivuxolimab. Receptors were obtained from an adult with an advanced solid tumor such as melanoma, head and neck, liver or kidney cancer. Each CDR3 is given with its conserved first and last residue. D genes are given only for firm matches. Part of the rows lack a size; the others show once, few, many or a class for expanded clones.

V	D	J	size	CDR3	DNA
TRBV13	TRBD1	TRBJ1-2	-	CASSLGQGAVGYTF	TGTGCCAGCAGCTTAGGGCAGGGGGCCGTTGGCTACACCTTC
TRBV6-1	TRBD2	TRBJ2-5	-	CASSEAYRKLAGGRQETQYF	TGTGCCAGCAGTGAAGCATACCGAAAGCTAGCGGGGGGTCGACAAGAGACCCAGTACTTC
TRBV4-2	TRBD2	TRBJ2-1	-	CASSQETSGNYNEQFF	TGTGCCAGCAGCCAAGAAACTAGCGGGAACTACAATGAGCAGTTCTTC
TRBV21-1	-	TRBJ2-7	-	CASSGEAVSCDEQYF	TGTGCCAGCAGCGGCGAGGCCGTCTCATGCGACGAGCAGTACTTC
TRBV7-2	-	TRBJ2-7	-	CASSLIQGTYEQYF	TGTGCCAGCAGCTTAATCCAGGGCACCTACGAGCAGTACTTC
TRBV9	TRBD2	TRBJ2-3	-	CASSVGGGEDTQYF	TGTGCCAGCAGCGTAGGCGGGGGGGAAGATACGCAGTATTTT
TRBV18	-	TRBJ2-3	-	CASSPGSTDTQYF	TGTGCCAGCTCACCAGGGAGCACAGATACGCAGTATTTT
TRBV21-1	-	TRBJ2-5	once	CASSKPGAPWETQYF	TGTGCCAGCAGCAAACCGGGGGCCCCTTGGGAGACCCAGTACTTC
TRBV21-1	-	TRBJ2-7	-	CASSKMKARGAYEQYF	TGTGCCAGCAGCAAAATGAAGGCCAGGGGGGCCTACGAGCAGTACTTC
TRBV11-3	-	TRBJ2-3	-	CASSPADGTPPDTQYF	TGTGCCAGCAGCCCCGCAGATGGGACCCCGCCAGATACGCAGTATTTT
TRBV27	TRBD2	TRBJ2-5	-	CASSPWTSDETQYF	TGTGCCAGCAGTCCCTGGACTAGCGATGAGACCCAGTACTTC
TRBV7-9	-	TRBJ2-5	-	CASSLVDGTETQYF	TGTGCCAGCAGCTTAGTTGATGGGACAGAGACCCAGTACTTC
TRBV7-8	-	TRBJ1-5	-	CASSLLQGRSNQPQHF	TGTGCCAGCAGCTTACTACAGGGTAGGAGCAATCAGCCCCAGCATTTT
TRBV19	-	TRBJ1-1	-	CASTLVGANTEAFF	TGTGCCAGTACCTTGGTAGGGGCGAACACTGAAGCTTTCTTT
TRBV5-6	-	TRBJ1-1	-	CASSLFGHGDWGGYTEAFF	TGTGCCAGCAGCTTGTTCGGGCACGGCGACTGGGGGGGATACACTGAAGCTTTCTTT
TRBV5-6	TRBD1	TRBJ2-7	-	CASSLTTGLREQYF	TGTGCCAGCAGCTTAACGACAGGGTTGCGGGAGCAGTACTTC
TRBV10-2	-	TRBJ2-1	once	CAIGKGLATPHEQFF	TGCGCCATCGGCAAAGGGCTAGCCACACCCCATGAGCAGTTCTTC
TRBV11-2	TRBD2	TRBJ2-7	medium-sized	CASSPGTSGGTAEYF	TGTGCCAGCAGCCCCGGGACTAGCGGGGGCACCGCCGAGTACTTC
TRBV9	TRBD1	TRBJ2-7	-	CASSVGQGKFYEQYF	TGTGCCAGCAGCGTAGGACAGGGGAAGTTTTACGAGCAGTACTTC
TRBV27	-	TRBJ2-1	-	CASSLEIVLGEQFF	TGTGCCAGCAGTTTAGAGATAGTCTTGGGTGAGCAGTTCTTC
TRBV4-1	-	TRBJ2-7	few	CASSQDPSVYEQYF	TGCGCCAGCAGCCAAGATCCGTCCGTCTACGAGCAGTACTTC
TRBV4-1	TRBD2	TRBJ2-1	-	CASSQGTGGFNEQFF	TGCGCCAGCAGCCAAGGAACGGGAGGGTTCAATGAGCAGTTCTTC
TRBV11-1	TRBD1	TRBJ2-1	once	CASSLGDRAYNEQFF	TGTGCCAGCAGCTTAGGCGACAGGGCCTACAATGAGCAGTTCTTC
TRBV5-1	-	TRBJ1-1	medium-sized	CASSPTMEAQGTEAFF	TGCGCCAGCAGTCCTACCATGGAGGCGCAGGGCACTGAAGCTTTCTTT
TRBV13	TRBD2	TRBJ2-7	-	CAAGERGSYEQYF	TGTGCCGCCGGCGAGCGGGGCTCCTACGAGCAGTACTTC
TRBV5-1	TRBD1	TRBJ1-1	few	CASRPTGFTEAFF	TGCGCCAGCAGGCCGACAGGGTTCACTGAAGCTTTCTTT
TRBV9	-	TRBJ2-7	-	CASSPGPRSEQYF	TGTGCCAGCAGCCCTGGCCCTAGGAGCGAGCAGTACTTC
TRBV7-8	-	TRBJ2-3	-	CASSLVGVRTDTQYF	TGTGCCAGCAGTCTAGTGGGGGTCCGCACAGATACGCAGTATTTT
TRBV7-9	-	TRBJ2-1	-	CASSLVRGSYNEQFF	TGTGCCAGCAGCTTAGTTCGGGGTTCCTACAATGAGCAGTTCTTC
TRBV19	TRBD2	TRBJ2-5	medium-sized	CASSPPTSGQETQYF	TGTGCCAGTAGTCCTCCGACTAGCGGTCAAGAGACCCAGTACTTC
TRBV29-1	-	TRBJ1-2	-	CSVERGRRRGYTF	TGCAGCGTTGAACGGGGTCGAAGACGTGGCTACACCTTC
TRBV9	-	TRBJ1-6	once	CASSVGQENSPLHF	TGTGCCAGCAGCGTAGGACAGGAGAATTCACCCCTCCACTTT
TRBV6-1	-	TRBJ2-7	-	CASSVLAAEPYEQYF	TGTGCCAGCAGTGTTTTAGCGGCAGAGCCCTACGAGCAGTACTTC
TRBV27	-	TRBJ2-3	-	CASSLWGADTQYF	TGTGCCAGCAGTTTATGGGGGGCAGATACGCAGTATTTT
TRBV5-1	TRBD1	TRBJ1-2	-	CASSPGQGTGYTF	TGCGCCAGCAGCCCCGGACAGGGAACTGGCTACACCTTC
TRBV6-4	TRBD2	TRBJ2-3	few	CASSASSGSTDTQYF	TGTGCCAGCAGTGCTTCTAGCGGTAGCACAGATACGCAGTATTTT
TRBV11-2	-	TRBJ1-2	-	CASSLGGGSYGYTF	TGTGCCAGCAGTTTAGGGGGGGGAAGCTATGGCTACACCTTC
TRBV29-1	-	TRBJ2-7	-	CSVEETGLPYEQYF	TGCAGCGTTGAAGAAACAGGGCTTCCCTACGAGCAGTACTTC
TRBV21-1	-	TRBJ1-4	-	CASSASGTVNEKLFF	TGTGCCAGCAGCGCCTCCGGGACCGTTAATGAAAAACTGTTTTTT
TRBV11-2	-	TRBJ2-3	-	CASRHTDTQYF	TGTGCCAGTCGGCACACAGATACGCAGTATTTT
TRBV6-1	-	TRBJ1-1	few	CASSEAFF	TGTGCCAGCAGCGAAGCTTTCTTT
TRBV19	-	TRBJ1-5	-	CAQSGTDNYQPQHF	TGTGCCCAGTCCGGGACGGACAACTATCAGCCCCAGCATTTT
TRBV9	TRBD2	TRBJ2-1	-	CASSVTSGPEQFF	TGTGCCAGCAGCGTAACTAGCGGGCCAGAGCAGTTCTTC
TRBV27	-	TRBJ2-3	few	CASRLGSSTGYMDTQYF	TGTGCCAGCAGGCTTGGGAGCTCGACAGGATACATGGATACGCAGTATTTT
TRBV5-4	-	TRBJ2-3	-	CASSSGPSTDTQYF	TGTGCCAGCAGCTCGGGCCCAAGCACAGATACGCAGTATTTT
TRBV10-3	TRBD2	TRBJ2-7	-	CAIREATYEQYF	TGTGCCATCCGGGAGGCTACCTACGAGCAGTACTTC
TRBV7-9	TRBD2	TRBJ2-4	-	CASSPDFGGGNLNIQYF	TGTGCCAGCAGCCCCGACTTCGGCGGGGGGAACTTAAACATTCAGTACTTC
TRBV6-1	-	TRBJ1-1	-	CASSETTLFGTEAFF	TGTGCCAGCAGTGAAACGACTCTATTCGGCACTGAAGCTTTCTTT
TRBV7-8	-	TRBJ2-7	-	CASSLATGWYEQYF	TGTGCCAGCAGCTTAGCTACAGGGTGGTACGAGCAGTACTTC
TRBV7-3	TRBD1	TRBJ2-7	-	CASSLRDRGNEQYF	TGTGCCAGCAGCCTCCGGGACAGGGGCAACGAGCAGTACTTC
TRBV9	-	TRBJ1-1	once	CASSAEGRDGNTEAFF	TGTGCCAGCAGCGCGGAGGGACGGGACGGGAACACTGAAGCTTTCTTT
TRBV27	-	TRBJ2-7	-	CASSLSSPSPVEQYF	TGTGCCAGCAGTTTGTCTAGCCCCTCCCCAGTCGAGCAGTACTTC
TRBV27	-	TRBJ2-1	-	CASRTGNEQFF	TGTGCCAGCAGAACCGGCAATGAGCAGTTCTTC
TRBV5-1	-	TRBJ2-7	-	CASSFRDGGYEQYF	TGCGCCAGCAGCTTCCGGGACGGGGGATACGAGCAGTACTTC
TRBV7-9	-	TRBJ1-1	-	CASSLKGTPNTEAFF	TGTGCCAGCAGCTTAAAGGGAACCCCGAACACTGAAGCTTTCTTT
TRBV5-1	TRBD1	TRBJ1-1	-	CASSLGQGTSEAFF	TGCGCCAGCAGCTTGGGACAGGGGACATCTGAAGCTTTCTTT
TRBV10-3	-	TRBJ1-6	-	CAPTVGRLSNSPLHF	TGTGCCCCCACGGTTGGGAGACTGTCTAATTCACCCCTCCACTTT
TRBV11-3	TRBD2	TRBJ2-1	-	CASSFPLAGDNEQFF	TGTGCCAGCAGCTTCCCTTTAGCGGGAGATAATGAGCAGTTCTTC
TRBV4-1	-	TRBJ1-5	-	CASSRVGPSQPQHF	TGCGCCAGCAGCCGGGTCGGGCCGAGTCAGCCCCAGCATTTT